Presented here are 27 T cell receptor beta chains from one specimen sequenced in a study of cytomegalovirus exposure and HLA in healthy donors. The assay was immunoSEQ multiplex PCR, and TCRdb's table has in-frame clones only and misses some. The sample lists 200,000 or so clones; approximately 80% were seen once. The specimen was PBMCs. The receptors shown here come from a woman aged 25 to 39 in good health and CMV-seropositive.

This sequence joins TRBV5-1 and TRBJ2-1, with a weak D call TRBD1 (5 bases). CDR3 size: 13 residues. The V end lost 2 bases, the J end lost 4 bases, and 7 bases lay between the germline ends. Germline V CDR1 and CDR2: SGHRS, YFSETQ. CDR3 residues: CASSFTGYNEQFF. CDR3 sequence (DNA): TGCGCCAGCAGCTTCACAGGATACAATGAGCAGTTCTTC.

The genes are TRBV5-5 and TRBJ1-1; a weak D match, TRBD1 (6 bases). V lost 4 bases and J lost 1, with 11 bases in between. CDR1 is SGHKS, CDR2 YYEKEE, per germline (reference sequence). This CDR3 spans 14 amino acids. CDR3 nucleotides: TGTGCCAGCAGCACCCGACAGGCGAACACTGAAGCTTTCTTT. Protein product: CASSTRQANTEAFF.

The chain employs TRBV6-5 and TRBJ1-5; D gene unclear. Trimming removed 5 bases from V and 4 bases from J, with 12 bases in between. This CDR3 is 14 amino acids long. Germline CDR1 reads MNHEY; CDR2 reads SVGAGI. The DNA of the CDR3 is TGTGCCAGCAGTAGCGGAACAAGGAATCAGCCCCAGCATTTT. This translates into CASSSGTRNQPQHF.

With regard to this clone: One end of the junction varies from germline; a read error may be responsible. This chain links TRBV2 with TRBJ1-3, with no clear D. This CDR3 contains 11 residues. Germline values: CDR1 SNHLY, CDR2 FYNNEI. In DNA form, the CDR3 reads TGTGCCGGCAGATATGGAAACACCATATATTTT. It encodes CAGRYGNTIYF.

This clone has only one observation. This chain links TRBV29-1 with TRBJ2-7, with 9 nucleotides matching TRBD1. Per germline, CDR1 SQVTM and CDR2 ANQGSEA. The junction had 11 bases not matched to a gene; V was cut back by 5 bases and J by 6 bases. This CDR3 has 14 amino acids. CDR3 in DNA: TGCAGCGTTCGGGACAGGGATCTTGCTGGCGAGCAGTACTTC. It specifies CSVRDRDLAGEQYF.

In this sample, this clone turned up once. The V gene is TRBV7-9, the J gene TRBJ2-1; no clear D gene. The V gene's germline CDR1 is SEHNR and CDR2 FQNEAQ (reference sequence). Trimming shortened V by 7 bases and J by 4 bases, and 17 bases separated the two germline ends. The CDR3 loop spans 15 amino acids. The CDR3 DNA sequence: TGTGCCAGCAACAAGCCACAGAACAGTTACAATGAGCAGTTCTTC. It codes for CASNKPQNSYNEQFF.

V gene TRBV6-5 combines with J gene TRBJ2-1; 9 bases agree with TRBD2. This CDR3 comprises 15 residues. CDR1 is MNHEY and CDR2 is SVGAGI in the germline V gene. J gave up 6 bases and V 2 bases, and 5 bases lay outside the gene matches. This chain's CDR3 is CASSYSPSGANEQFF. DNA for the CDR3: TGTGCCAGCAGTTACAGCCCTAGCGGGGCCAATGAGCAGTTCTTC.

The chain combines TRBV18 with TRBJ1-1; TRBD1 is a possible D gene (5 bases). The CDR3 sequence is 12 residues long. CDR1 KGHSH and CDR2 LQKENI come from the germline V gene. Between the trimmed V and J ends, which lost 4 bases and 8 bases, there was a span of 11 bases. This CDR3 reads CASSLSTGEAFF. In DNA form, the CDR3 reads TGTGCCAGCTCACTTTCCACAGGAGAAGCTTTCTTT.

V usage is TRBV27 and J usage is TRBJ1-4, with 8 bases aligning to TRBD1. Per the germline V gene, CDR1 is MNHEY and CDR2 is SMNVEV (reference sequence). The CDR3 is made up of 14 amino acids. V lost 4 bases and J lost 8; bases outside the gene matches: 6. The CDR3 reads CASSSQGVREKLFF. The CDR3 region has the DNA TGTGCCAGCAGTTCACAGGGGGTACGGGAAAAACTGTTTTTT.

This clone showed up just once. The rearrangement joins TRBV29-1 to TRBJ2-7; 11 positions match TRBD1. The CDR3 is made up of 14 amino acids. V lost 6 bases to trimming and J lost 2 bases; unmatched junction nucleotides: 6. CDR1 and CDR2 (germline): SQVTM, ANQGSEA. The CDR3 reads CSVQSGQGAYEQYF. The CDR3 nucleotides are TGCAGCGTCCAATCGGGACAGGGGGCCTACGAGCAGTACTTC.

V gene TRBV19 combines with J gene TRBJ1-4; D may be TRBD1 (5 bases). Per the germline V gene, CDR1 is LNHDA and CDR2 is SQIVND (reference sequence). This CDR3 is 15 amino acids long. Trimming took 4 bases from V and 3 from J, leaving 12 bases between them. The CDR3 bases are TGTGCCAGTAGTACAGGAGCGGGGCCTAATGAAAAACTGTTTTTT. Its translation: CASSTGAGPNEKLFF.

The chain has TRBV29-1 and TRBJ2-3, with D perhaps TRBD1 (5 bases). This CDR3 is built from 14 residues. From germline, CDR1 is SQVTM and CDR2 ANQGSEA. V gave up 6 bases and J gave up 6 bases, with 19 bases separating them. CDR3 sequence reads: CSVAHGRDADTQYF. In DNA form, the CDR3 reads TGCAGCGTGGCTCATGGCAGGGATGCGGATACGCAGTATTTT.

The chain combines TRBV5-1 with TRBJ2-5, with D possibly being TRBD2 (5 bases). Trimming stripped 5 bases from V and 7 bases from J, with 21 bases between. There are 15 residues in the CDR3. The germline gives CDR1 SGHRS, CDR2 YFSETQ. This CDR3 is CASRGGRLESGTQYF. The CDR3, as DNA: TGCGCCAGCAGAGGAGGCAGACTCGAGTCAGGGACCCAGTACTTC. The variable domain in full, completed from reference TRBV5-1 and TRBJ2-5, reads KAGVTQTPRYLIKTRGQQVTLSCSPISGHRSVSWYQQTPGQGLQFLFEYFSETQRNKGNFPGRFSGRQFSNSRSEMNVSTLELGDSALYLCASRGGRLESGTQYFGPGTRLLVL.

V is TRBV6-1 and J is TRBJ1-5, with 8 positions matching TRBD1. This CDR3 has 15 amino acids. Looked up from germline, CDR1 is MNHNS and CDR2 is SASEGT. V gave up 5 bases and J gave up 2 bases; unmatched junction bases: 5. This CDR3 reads CASSIDRGGNQPQHF. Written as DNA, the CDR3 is TGTGCCAGCAGTATTGACAGGGGAGGCAATCAGCCCCAGCATTTT.

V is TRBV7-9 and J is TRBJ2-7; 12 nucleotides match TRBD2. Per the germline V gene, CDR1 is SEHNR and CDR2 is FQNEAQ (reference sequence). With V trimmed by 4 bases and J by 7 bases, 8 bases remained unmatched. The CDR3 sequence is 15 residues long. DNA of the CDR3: TGTGCCAGCAGCTCGCGACTAGCGGGAGTGAGTGAGCAGTACTTC. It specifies CASSSRLAGVSEQYF.

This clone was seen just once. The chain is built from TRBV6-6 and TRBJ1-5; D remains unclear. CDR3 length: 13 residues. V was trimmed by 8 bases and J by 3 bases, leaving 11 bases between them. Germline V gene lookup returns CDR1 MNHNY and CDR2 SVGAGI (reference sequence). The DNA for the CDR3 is TGTGCCAGCGGCCAGGCGACCAATCAGCCCCAGCATTTT. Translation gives CASGQATNQPQHF.

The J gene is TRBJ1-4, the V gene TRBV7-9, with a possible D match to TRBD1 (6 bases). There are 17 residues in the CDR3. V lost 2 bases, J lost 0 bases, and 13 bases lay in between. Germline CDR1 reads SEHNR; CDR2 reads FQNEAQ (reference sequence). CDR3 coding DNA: TGTGCCAGCAGCTTACGTCGGACAGAAACAACTAATGAAAAACTGTTTTTT. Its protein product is CASSLRRTETTNEKLFF.

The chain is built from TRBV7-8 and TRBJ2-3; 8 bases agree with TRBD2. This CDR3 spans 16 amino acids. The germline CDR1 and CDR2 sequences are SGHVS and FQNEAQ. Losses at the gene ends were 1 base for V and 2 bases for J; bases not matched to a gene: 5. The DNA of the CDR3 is TGTGCCAGCAGCTTAGGGTCGGGAGGGTTCACAGATACGCAGTATTTT. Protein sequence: CASSLGSGGFTDTQYF. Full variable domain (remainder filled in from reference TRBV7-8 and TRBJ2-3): GAGVSQSPRYKVAKRGQDVALRCDPISGHVSLFWYQQALGQGPEFLTYFQNEAQLDKSGLPSDRFFAERPEGSVSTLKIQRTQQEDSAVYLCASSLGSGGFTDTQYFGPGTRLTVL.

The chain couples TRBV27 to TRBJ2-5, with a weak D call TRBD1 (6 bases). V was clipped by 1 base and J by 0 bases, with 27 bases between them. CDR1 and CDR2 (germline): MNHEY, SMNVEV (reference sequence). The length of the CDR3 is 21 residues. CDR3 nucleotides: TGTGCCAGCAGTTTATTTCCGGGTGTCTTTGGGGGCCAGGGACACCAAGAGACCCAGTACTTC. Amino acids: CASSLFPGVFGGQGHQETQYF.

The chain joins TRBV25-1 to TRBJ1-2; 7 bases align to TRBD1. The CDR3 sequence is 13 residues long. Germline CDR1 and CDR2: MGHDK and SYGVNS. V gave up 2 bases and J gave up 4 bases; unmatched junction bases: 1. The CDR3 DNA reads TGTGCCAGCAGTGAAGGACAGGTCTATGGCTACACCTTC. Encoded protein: CASSEGQVYGYTF.

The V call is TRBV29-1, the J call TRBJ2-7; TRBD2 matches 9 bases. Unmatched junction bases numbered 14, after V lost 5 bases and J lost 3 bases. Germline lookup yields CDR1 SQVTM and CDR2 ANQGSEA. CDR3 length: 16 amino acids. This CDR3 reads CSVSKGSGRQNYEQYF. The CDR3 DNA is TGCAGCGTTTCTAAGGGTAGCGGGAGACAAAACTACGAGCAGTACTTC.

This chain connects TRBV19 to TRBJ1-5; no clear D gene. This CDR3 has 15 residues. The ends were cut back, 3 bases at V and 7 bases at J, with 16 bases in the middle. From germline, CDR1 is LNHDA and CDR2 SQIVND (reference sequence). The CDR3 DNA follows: TGTGCCAGTAGTATCCGGGGAACGTCGAACCAGCCCCAGCATTTT. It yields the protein CASSIRGTSNQPQHF.

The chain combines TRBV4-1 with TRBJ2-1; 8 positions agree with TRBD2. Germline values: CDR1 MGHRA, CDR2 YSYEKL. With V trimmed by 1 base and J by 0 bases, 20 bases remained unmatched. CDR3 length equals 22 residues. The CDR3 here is CASSQVDPGLGSSRSSYNEQFF. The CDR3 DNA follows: TGCGCCAGCAGCCAAGTTGACCCGGGACTAGGGAGCTCACGGAGCTCCTACAATGAGCAGTTCTTC.

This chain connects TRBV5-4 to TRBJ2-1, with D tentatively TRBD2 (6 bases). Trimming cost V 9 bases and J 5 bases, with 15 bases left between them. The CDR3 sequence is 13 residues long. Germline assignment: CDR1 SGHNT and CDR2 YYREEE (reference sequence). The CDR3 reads CANSWDLNNEQFF. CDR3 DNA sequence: TGTGCCAACTCCTGGGACTTAAACAATGAGCAGTTCTTC.

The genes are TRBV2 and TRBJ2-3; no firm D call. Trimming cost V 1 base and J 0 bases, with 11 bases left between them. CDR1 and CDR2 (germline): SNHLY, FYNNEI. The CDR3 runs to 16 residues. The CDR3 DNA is TGTGCCAGCAGTGAAGTTGGAGCTACCAGCACAGATACGCAGTATTTT. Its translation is CASSEVGATSTDTQYF.

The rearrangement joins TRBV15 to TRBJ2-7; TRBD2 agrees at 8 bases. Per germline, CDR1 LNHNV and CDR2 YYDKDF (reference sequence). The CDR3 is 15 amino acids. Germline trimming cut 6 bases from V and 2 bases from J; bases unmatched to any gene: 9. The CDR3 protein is CATSSGAGAAYEQYF. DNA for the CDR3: TGTGCCACCAGTTCGGGAGCGGGAGCGGCCTACGAGCAGTACTTC.

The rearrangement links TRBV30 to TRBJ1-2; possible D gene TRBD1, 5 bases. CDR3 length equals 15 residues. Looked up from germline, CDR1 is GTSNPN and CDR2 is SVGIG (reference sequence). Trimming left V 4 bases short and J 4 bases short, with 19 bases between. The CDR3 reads CAWTLGKGRSYGYTF. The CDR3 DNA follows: TGTGCCTGGACATTAGGGAAGGGGAGGAGCTATGGCTACACCTTC.